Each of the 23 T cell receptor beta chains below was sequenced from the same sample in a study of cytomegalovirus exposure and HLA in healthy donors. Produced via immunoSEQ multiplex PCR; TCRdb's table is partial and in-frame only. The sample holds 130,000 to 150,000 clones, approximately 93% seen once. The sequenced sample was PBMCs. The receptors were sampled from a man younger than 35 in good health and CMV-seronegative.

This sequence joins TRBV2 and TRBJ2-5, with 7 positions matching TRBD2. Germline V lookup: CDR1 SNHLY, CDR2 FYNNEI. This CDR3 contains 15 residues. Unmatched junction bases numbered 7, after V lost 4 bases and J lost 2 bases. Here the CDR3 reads CASSADRGVQETQYF. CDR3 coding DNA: TGTGCCAGCAGTGCTGACCGGGGGGTACAAGAGACCCAGTACTTC.

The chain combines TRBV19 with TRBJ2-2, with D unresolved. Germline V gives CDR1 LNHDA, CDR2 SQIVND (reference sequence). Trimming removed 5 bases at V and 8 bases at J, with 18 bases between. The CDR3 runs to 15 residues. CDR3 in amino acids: CASSPPDITRGELFF. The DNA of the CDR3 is TGTGCCAGTAGTCCTCCCGACATTACAAGGGGGGAGCTGTTTTTT.

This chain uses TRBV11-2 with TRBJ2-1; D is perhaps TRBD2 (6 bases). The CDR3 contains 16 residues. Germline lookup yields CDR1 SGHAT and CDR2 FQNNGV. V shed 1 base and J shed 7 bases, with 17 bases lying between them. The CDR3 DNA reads TGTGCCAGCAGCTTAGCGCGCGGGACCCATTTTAATGAGCAGTTCTTC. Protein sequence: CASSLARGTHFNEQFF.

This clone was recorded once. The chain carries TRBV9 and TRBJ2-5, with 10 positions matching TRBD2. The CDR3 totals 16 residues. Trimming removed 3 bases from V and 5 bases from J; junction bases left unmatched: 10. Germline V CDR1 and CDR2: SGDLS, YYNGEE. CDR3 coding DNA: TGTGCCAGCAGCGACAGGAGCGGGGGGGCCCGGGAGACCCAGTACTTC. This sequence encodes CASSDRSGGARETQYF.

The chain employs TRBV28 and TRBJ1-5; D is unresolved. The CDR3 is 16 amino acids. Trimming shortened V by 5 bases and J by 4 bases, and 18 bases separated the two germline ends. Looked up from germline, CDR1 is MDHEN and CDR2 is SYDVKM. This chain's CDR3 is CASSPHLGSGNQPQHF. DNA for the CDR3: TGTGCCAGCAGTCCACACTTGGGTTCGGGAAATCAGCCCCAGCATTTT. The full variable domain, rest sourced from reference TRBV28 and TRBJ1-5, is DVKVTQSSRYLVKRTGEKVFLECVQDMDHENMFWYRQDPGLGLRLIYFSYDVKMKEKGDIPEGYSVSREKKERFSLILESASTNQTSMYLCASSPHLGSGNQPQHFGDGTRLSIL.

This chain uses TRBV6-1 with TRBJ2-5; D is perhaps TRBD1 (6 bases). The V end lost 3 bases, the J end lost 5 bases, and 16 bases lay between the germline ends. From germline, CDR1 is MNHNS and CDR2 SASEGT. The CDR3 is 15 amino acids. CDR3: CASSEGQGWRETQYF. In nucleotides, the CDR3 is TGTGCCAGCAGTGAGGGTCAGGGGTGGAGGGAGACCCAGTACTTC.

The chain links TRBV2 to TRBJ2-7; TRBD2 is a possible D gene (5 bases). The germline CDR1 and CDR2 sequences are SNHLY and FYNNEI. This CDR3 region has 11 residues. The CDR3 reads CATNGGYEQYV. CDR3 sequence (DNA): TGTGCGACCAATGGCGGGTACGAGCAGTACGTC.

CDR3 in DNA: TGTGCCAGCAGCAAAGAACAGGGGCATGGCTACACCTTC. Protein product: CASSKEQGHGYTF. The chain joins TRBV21-1 to TRBJ1-2; the listed D gene, TRBD1, was not tested against the DNA. TRBV21-1 is a recognized pseudogene. The CDR3 sequence is 13 residues long.

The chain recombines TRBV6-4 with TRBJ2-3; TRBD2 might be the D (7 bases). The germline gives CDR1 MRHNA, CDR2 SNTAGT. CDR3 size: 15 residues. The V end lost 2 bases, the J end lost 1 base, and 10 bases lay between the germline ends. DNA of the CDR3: TGTGCCAGCAGTGACCGGGGGGCGGGCACAGATACGCAGTATTTT. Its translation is CASSDRGAGTDTQYF.

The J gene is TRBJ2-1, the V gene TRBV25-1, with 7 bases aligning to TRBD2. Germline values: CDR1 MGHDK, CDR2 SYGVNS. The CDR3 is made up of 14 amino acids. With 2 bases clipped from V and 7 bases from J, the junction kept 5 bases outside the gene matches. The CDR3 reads CASSEREGRNEQFF. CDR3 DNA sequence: TGTGCCAGCAGTGAAAGGGAGGGGAGGAATGAGCAGTTCTTC.

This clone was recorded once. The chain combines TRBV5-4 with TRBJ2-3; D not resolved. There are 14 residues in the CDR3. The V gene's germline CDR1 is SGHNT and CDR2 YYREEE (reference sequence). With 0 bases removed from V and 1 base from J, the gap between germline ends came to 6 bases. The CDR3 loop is CASSLGARTDTQYF. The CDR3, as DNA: TGTGCCAGCAGCTTGGGGGCCCGCACAGATACGCAGTATTTT.

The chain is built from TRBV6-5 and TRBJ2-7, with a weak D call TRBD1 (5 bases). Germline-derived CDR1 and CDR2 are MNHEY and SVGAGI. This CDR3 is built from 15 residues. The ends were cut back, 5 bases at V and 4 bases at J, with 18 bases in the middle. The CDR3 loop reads CASSRGQGYFYEQYV. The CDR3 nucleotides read TGTGCCAGCAGTAGAGGCCAGGGTTATTTTTACGAGCAGTACGTC.

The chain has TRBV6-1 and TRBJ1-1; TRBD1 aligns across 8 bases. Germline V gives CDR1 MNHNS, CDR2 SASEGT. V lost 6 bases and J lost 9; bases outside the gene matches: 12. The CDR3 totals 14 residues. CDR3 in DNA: TGTGCCAGCAGGGCAGGGGGTCAGGGGGCCAAAGCTTTCTTT. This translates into CASRAGGQGAKAFF.

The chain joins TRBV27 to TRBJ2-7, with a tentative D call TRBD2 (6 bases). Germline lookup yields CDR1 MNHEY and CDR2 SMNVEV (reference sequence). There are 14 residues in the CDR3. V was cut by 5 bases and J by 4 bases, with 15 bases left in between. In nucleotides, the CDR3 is TGTGCCAGCAGTGAGCGCGGCGGACTATACGAGCAGTACTTC. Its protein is CASSERGGLYEQYF.

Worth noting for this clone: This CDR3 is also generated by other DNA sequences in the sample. This CDR3 is CASSSDSSNQPQHF. CDR3 DNA sequence: TGTGCCAGCAGCTCCGACAGCAGCAATCAGCCCCAGCATTTT. This chain links TRBV7-9 with TRBJ1-5; TRBD1 might be the D (5 bases). The V end lost 4 bases, the J end lost 1 base, and 8 bases lay between the germline ends. This CDR3 comprises 14 residues. Germline V lookup: CDR1 SEHNR, CDR2 FQNEAQ (reference sequence).

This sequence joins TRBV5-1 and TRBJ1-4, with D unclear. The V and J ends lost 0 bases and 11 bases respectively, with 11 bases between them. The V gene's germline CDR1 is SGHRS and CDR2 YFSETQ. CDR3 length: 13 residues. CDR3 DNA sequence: TGCGCCAGCAGCTTGGTCCGGGGAGGGAAACTGTTTTTT. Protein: CASSLVRGGKLFF. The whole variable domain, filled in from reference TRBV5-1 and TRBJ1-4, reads KAGVTQTPRYLIKTRGQQVTLSCSPISGHRSVSWYQQTPGQGLQFLFEYFSETQRNKGNFPGRFSGRQFSNSRSEMNVSTLELGDSALYLCASSLVRGGKLFFGSGTQLSVL.

The CDR3 sequence: CASTSGTSRSTDTQYF. In DNA form, the CDR3 reads TGTGCCAGTACATCAGGGACTAGCCGCAGCACAGATACGCAGTATTTT. The chain employs TRBV19 and TRBJ2-3; 9 bases line up with TRBD2. The V segment lost 7 bases and the J segment 0 bases; nucleotides outside the gene matches: 8. Per germline, CDR1 LNHDA and CDR2 SQIVND (reference sequence). There are 16 residues in the CDR3.

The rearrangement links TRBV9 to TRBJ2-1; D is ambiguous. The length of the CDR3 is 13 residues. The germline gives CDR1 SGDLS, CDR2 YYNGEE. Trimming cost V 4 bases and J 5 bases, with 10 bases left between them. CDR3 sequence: CASSLNVDNEQFF. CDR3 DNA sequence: TGTGCCAGCAGCCTCAATGTAGACAATGAGCAGTTCTTC.

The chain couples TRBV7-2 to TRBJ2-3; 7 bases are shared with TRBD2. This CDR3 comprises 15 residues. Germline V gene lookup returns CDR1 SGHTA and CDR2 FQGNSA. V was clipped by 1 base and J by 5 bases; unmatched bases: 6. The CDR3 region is CASSLGGTTLDTQYF. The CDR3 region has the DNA TGTGCCAGCAGCTTAGGTGGGACTACATTAGATACGCAGTATTTT.

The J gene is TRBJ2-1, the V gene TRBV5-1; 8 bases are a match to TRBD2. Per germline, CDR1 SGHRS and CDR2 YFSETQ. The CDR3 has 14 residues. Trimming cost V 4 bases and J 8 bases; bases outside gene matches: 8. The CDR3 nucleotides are TGCGCCAGCAGCAGAGAGCGGGAGTGGGATGAGCAGTTCTTC. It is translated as CASSREREWDEQFF.

CDR3 nucleotide sequence: TGTGCCAGCAGTTACTTCGGGACTACCAATGAGCAGTTCTTC. It specifies CASSYFGTTNEQFF. The chain couples TRBV6-6 to TRBJ2-1; TRBD2 agrees at 7 bases. From germline, CDR1 is MNHNY and CDR2 SVGAGI (reference sequence). The CDR3 extends over 14 amino acids. V was clipped by 1 base and J by 6 bases; unmatched bases: 3.

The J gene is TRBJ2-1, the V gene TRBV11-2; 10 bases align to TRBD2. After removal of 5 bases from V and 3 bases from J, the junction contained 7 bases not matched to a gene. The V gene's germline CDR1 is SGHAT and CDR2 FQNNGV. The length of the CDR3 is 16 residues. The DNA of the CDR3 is TGTGCCAGCAGCAACGGGGCTAGCGGGAGCTACAATGAGCAGTTCTTC. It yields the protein CASSNGASGSYNEQFF.

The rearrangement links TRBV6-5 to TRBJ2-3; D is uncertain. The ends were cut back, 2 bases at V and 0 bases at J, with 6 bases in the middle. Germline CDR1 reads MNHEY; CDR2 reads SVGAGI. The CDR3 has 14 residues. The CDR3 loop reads CASSYAYSTDTQYF. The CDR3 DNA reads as TGTGCCAGCAGTTACGCCTACAGCACAGATACGCAGTATTTT.